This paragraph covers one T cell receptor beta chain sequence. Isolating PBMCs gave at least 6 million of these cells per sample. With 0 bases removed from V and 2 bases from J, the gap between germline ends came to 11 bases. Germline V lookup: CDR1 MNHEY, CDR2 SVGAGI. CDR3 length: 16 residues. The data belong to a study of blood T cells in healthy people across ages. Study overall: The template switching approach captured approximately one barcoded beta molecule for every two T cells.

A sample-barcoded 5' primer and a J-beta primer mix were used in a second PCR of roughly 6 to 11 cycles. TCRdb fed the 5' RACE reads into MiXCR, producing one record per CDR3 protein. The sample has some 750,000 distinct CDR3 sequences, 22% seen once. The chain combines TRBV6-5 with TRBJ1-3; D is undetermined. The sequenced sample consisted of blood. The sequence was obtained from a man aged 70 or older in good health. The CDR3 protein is CASSYSFFRTGNTIYF. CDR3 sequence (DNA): TGTGCCAGCAGTTACTCGTTCTTTAGAACTGGAAACACCATATATTTT.